The 2 T cell receptor beta chains below all came from one sample that was sequenced in a study of OX40 agonist ivuxolimab in advanced cancers. Assay used: immunoSEQ multiplex PCR; TCRdb lists only in-frame clones, some missing. The sample carries tens of thousands of clones, roughly nine tenths recorded once. The sequencing here drew on CD4+ or CD8+ T cells sorted from blood, taken in a trial of the OX40 agonist ivuxolimab. All receptors derive from an adult with an advanced solid tumor such as melanoma, head and neck, liver or kidney cancer.

This clone was counted between two and nine times. This chain uses TRBV19 with TRBJ1-2; D is unresolved. The V and J ends lost 7 bases and 4 bases respectively, with 13 bases between them. The V gene's germline CDR1 is LNHDA and CDR2 SQIVND (reference sequence). The CDR3 loop spans 13 amino acids. The CDR3 nucleotides read TGTGCCAGTAAGGGAGGTTGGGCCTATGGCTACACCTTC. It yields the protein CASKGGWAYGYTF.

The chain recombines TRBV10-3 with TRBJ1-5; D might be TRBD1 (5 bases). V lost 3 bases and J 5 bases, leaving 14 bases between the germline ends. Germline CDR1 ENHRY, CDR2 SYGVKD. The CDR3 covers 15 residues. The CDR3 is CAISDPRGGDQPQHF. CDR3 coding DNA: TGTGCCATCAGTGACCCAAGGGGTGGGGATCAGCCCCAGCATTTT.